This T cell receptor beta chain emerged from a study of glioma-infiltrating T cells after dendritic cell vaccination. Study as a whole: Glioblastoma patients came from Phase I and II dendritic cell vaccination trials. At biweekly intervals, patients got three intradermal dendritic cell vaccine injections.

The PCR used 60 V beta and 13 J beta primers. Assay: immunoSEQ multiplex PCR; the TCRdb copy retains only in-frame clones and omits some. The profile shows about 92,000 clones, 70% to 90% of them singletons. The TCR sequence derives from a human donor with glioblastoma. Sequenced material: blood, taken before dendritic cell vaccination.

CDR3 DNA: TGTGCCACCCGTCGGCGGATTGAAACCTACGAGCAGTACTTC. The encoded protein is CATRRRIETYEQYF. The chain combines TRBV6-5 with TRBJ2-7; D remains ambiguous. Germline CDR1 is MNHEY and CDR2 is SVGAGI. V lost 10 bases and J lost 2, with 18 bases in between. This CDR3 comprises 14 residues.